This paragraph reports one T cell receptor (beta chain). This sample is part of a study of technical replicates of blood from a few donors. Clones were sequenced by immunoSEQ multiplex PCR, and TCRdb holds only the in-frame ones, with some missing. The table lists approximately 90,000 clones, around 95% of them singletons. Sequenced sample: T cells isolated from PBMCs. The TCR comes from a human donor in good health.

For the CDR3, the DNA is TGTGCCAGCAGTCCTGAGAGCTCCTACGAGCAGTACTTC. It encodes CASSPESSYEQYF. The chain couples TRBV27 to TRBJ2-7; D gene unclear. Trimming took 5 bases from V and 0 from J, leaving 8 bases between them. Germline CDR1 MNHEY, CDR2 SMNVEV (reference sequence). This CDR3 comprises 13 residues.